The 3 T cell receptor beta chains below come from one sample, sequenced in a study of blood T cells in healthy people across ages. A second PCR, run for roughly 7 to 12 cycles, used a sample-barcoded 5' primer plus a J-beta primer mix. TCRdb reanalysed the 5' RACE reads using MiXCR and keeps one entry per CDR3 protein. The profile shows over 950,000 distinct CDR3 sequences, under 40% of them singletons. The sequenced sample was blood. The receptors were gathered from a young man in good health.

The chain employs TRBV12-3 or TRBV12-4 and TRBJ2-2, with D uncertain. There are 12 residues in the CDR3. Trimming took 6 bases from V and 8 from J, leaving 10 bases between them. This chain's CDR3 is CASRPEPGELFF. In DNA form, the CDR3 reads TGTGCCAGCAGGCCAGAACCTGGGGAGCTGTTTTTT.

CDR3 region: CASSPQSHYEQYF. The DNA of the CDR3 is TGTGCCAGCAGTCCACAATCCCACTACGAGCAGTACTTC. The V call is TRBV28, the J call TRBJ2-4; D is undetermined. The DNA end is more similar to TRBJ2-7, so the J call may be wrong. CDR3 size: 13 residues. Looked up from germline, CDR1 is MDHEN and CDR2 is SYDVKM.

This clonotype was observed a few times. V usage is TRBV20-1 and J usage is TRBJ2-4, with 7 bases fitting TRBD1. Judging by the DNA end, TRBJ2-7 fits better; the J call may be wrong. The CDR3 is 16 amino acids. Germline V lookup: CDR1 DFQATT, CDR2 SNEGSKA (reference sequence). The CDR3, as DNA: TGCAGTGCTAGGGATACCGGGACAGCTTTTTCCTACGAGCAGTACTTC. Protein product: CSARDTGTAFSYEQYF.